Listed below are T cell receptor beta chains from one sample, sequenced in a study of T cells in Graves' hyperthyroidism and ophthalmopathy. TCRdb re-analysed the multiplex PCR reads in MiXCR, keeping a single row per CDR3 protein. The repertoire holds about 290,000 distinct CDR3 sequences, with about an eighth as singletons. Sequenced sample: blood. These receptors were collected from a woman aged 40 to 55 with Graves' hyperthyroidism. Both conserved end residues are part of each CDR3. The D gene is left open where the match is weak. Clone size appears in some rows only: once, few, many, or a class for an expanded clone.

CDR3aa,CDR3nt,abundance,v_gene,j_gene,d_gene
CASSLPLAKNIQYF,TGTGCCAGCAGCTTGCCCCTAGCCAAAAACATTCAGTACTTC,many,TRBV11-2,TRBJ2-4,NA
CAISESEQVGWEQYF,TGTGCCATCAGTGAATCTGAACAGGTGGGCTGGGAGCAGTACTTC,many,TRBV10-3,TRBJ2-7,NA
CASSTPATGVGGELFF,TGTGCCAGTAGTACCCCGGCCACAGGGGTGGGCGGGGAGCTGTTTTTT,NA,TRBV19,TRBJ2-2,TRBD1
CASSLFGITDTQYF,TGTGCCAGCAGTTTATTCGGGATCACAGATACGCAGTATTTT,few,TRBV28,TRBJ2-3,NA
CASTPTSGRAGDTQYF,TGTGCCAGCACCCCGACTAGCGGGAGGGCCGGGGATACGCAGTATTTT,NA,TRBV7-9,TRBJ2-3,TRBD2
CSVEGGPGGYTF,TGCAGCGTTGAGGGGGGCCCCGGCGGCTACACCTTC,many,TRBV29-1,TRBJ1-2,NA
CASSRPTENTEAFF,TGTGCCAGCAGTCGTCCCACAGAGAACACTGAAGCTTTCTTT,many,TRBV28,TRBJ1-1,NA
CSARDAAAGDSNEQYF,TGCAGTGCTAGAGATGCGGCAGCGGGAGATAGTAACGAGCAGTACTTC,many,TRBV20-1,TRBJ2-7,TRBD2
CASSVQGANYEQYF,TGTGCCAGTAGTGTACAGGGGGCTAACTACGAGCAGTACTTC,few,TRBV19,TRBJ2-7,TRBD1
CSARDPELGYYEQYF,TGCAGTGCTAGAGATCCGGAACTAGGCTACTACGAGCAGTACTTC,few,TRBV20-1,TRBJ2-7,NA
CASSYSETGRSSYEQYF,TGTGCCAGCAGTTACTCCGAAACAGGAAGGAGCTCCTACGAGCAGTACTTC,NA,TRBV6-9,TRBJ2-7,NA
CASSPDYRDNGYTF,TGTGCCAGCTCACCGGATTACAGGGATAATGGCTACACCTTC,NA,TRBV18,TRBJ1-2,NA
CASSLGGDFEQFF,TGCGCCAGCAGCTTGGGGGGGGATTTTGAGCAGTTCTTC,many,TRBV5-1,TRBJ2-1,NA
CASSYSSLADSPLHF,TGTGCCAGCAGTTACTCGAGTCTCGCCGATTCACCCCTCCACTTT,many,TRBV6-2/TRBV6-3,TRBJ1-6,NA
CASSGTLILGTEAFF,TGTGCCAGCAGTGGCACACTAATCCTGGGGACTGAAGCTTTCTTT,few,TRBV6-4,TRBJ1-1,NA
CASSELGNGELFF,TGTGCCAGCAGTGAACTGGGGAACGGGGAGCTGTTTTTT,many,TRBV6-1,TRBJ2-2,NA
CASSLDLAGNNEQFF,TGCGCCAGCAGCTTGGATCTAGCGGGGAACAATGAGCAGTTCTTC,NA,TRBV5-1,TRBJ2-1,TRBD2
CASSQSTVNTEAFF,TGTGCCAGCAGCCAATCTACCGTGAACACTGAAGCTTTCTTT,many,TRBV16,TRBJ1-1,NA
CASSEGSGTEAFF,TGTGCCAGCAGTGAAGGGTCGGGAACTGAAGCTTTCTTT,many,TRBV2,TRBJ1-1,NA
CASRPRDSIYNEQFF,TGTGCCAGTAGGCCTCGGGACTCTATATACAATGAGCAGTTCTTC,NA,TRBV19,TRBJ2-1,NA
CASSDQVGNTIYF,TGTGCCAGCAGTGACCAAGTGGGAAACACCATATATTTT,many,TRBV2,TRBJ1-3,NA
CASRGTNQETQYF,TGTGCCAGCAGGGGAACTAACCAAGAGACCCAGTACTTC,many,TRBV6-1,TRBJ2-5,NA
CASSFKDTFYGYTF,TGTGCCAGCAGCTTCAAAGACACCTTCTATGGCTACACCTTC,many,TRBV7-8,TRBJ1-2,NA
CASSGRGQPQHF,TGCGCCAGCAGTGGTCGTGGTCAGCCCCAGCATTTT,NA,TRBV10-2,TRBJ1-5,NA